This is a list of T cell receptor beta chains from one sample in a study of control samples from healthy donors and cancer patients. Using immunoSEQ multiplex PCR, the repertoire was profiled, and TCRdb retains in-frame clones only, with some absent. This sample carries 100,000 to 150,000 clones, roughly 92% of them seen once, and the ten largest clones take around 0.6%. Sequenced: PBMCs. These receptor sequences come from a man older than 75 with head and neck cancer. Each CDR3 is given with its conserved first and last residue. Clone size is not always given. Where it is, it says once, few, many or a class for expanded clones.

CDR3,J,size,V
CATGLRDSRNQPQHF,TRBJ1-5,NA,TRBV15
CASSPPLAAKNIQYF,TRBJ2-4,once,TRBV18
CASSQVSDTQYF,TRBJ2-3,once,TRBV3-1/TRBV3-2
CASSQDGTEMYNEQFF,TRBJ2-1,NA,TRBV4-3
CASSLYRVETDTQYF,TRBJ2-3,NA,TRBV27
CASSPYMRQNTQYF,TRBJ2-3,NA,TRBV28
CASSQESRGYTF,TRBJ1-2,NA,TRBV3-1/TRBV3-2
CASTPSRPGDSPLHF,TRBJ1-6,NA,TRBV5-5
CASSRTLVGELFF,TRBJ2-2,NA,TRBV12-3/TRBV12-4
CSGAVGGRADTQYF,TRBJ2-3,once,TRBV29-1
CASSVAGHGTYEQYF,TRBJ2-7,NA,TRBV9
CAGHQKLFF,TRBJ1-4,NA,TRBV5-1
CASSDPGQGSETQYF,TRBJ2-5,NA,TRBV6-1
CASSDTGRTNEQFF,TRBJ2-1,once,TRBV10-1
CASSEDRQAFYEQYF,TRBJ2-7,NA,TRBV6-1
CASGSTSPGQGTPGELFF,TRBJ2-2,NA,TRBV12-5
CASNIGVIGMNTEAFF,TRBJ1-1,NA,TRBV6-6
CAISATYNEQFF,TRBJ2-1,once,TRBV10-3
CASSLVAQGPYEQYF,TRBJ2-7,NA,TRBV5-4
CASSYLRANTGELFF,TRBJ2-2,NA,TRBV6-6
CAWSATLQGYGNSPLHF,TRBJ1-6,NA,TRBV30
CASSLRLPGMQYF,TRBJ2-3,NA,TRBV5-4
CASSMGFRDNQPQHF,TRBJ1-5,NA,TRBV19
CASSLELAGLTDEQFF,TRBJ2-1,NA,TRBV5-4
CASSGQRSNNYGYTF,TRBJ1-2,once,TRBV6-5
CASSNGGWGTDTQYF,TRBJ2-3,NA,TRBV27
CASSDSGRDGYEQYF,TRBJ2-7,NA,TRBV6-4
CASSEEERPQETQYF,TRBJ2-5,once,TRBV3-1/TRBV3-2
CASSLARTGGSWNEQFF,TRBJ2-1,NA,TRBV5-8
CASSAKGMNTGELFF,TRBJ2-2,NA,TRBV5-1
CASSPTGTVMNTEAFF,TRBJ1-1,once,TRBV5-5
CASSPRAGGTDTQYF,TRBJ2-3,NA,TRBV18
CASSPEVKKGGYTF,TRBJ1-2,NA,TRBV7-2
CASSWDETLWGELFF,TRBJ2-2,NA,TRBV5-8
CASSPMAAAPNQPQHF,TRBJ1-5,NA,TRBV18
CASSPIAVQETQYF,TRBJ2-5,NA,TRBV7-9
CASSLARGGGEETQYF,TRBJ2-5,NA,TRBV5-1
CASITTSGGSEAFF,TRBJ1-1,few,TRBV6-5
CASSLEGGGGVSPLHF,TRBJ1-6,NA,TRBV5-4
CASSYLKDNQPQHF,TRBJ1-5,NA,TRBV6-6